The 12 T cell receptor beta chains below all came from one sample that was sequenced in a study of response to subunit inactivated influenza vaccine. MiXCR, run by TCRdb on the RT-PCR reads, gives a single entry per CDR3 protein. Of hundreds of thousands of distinct CDR3 sequences listed, 11% to 15% are singletons. Sequencing used PBMCs from blood, obtained 14 to 15 days before vaccination. These receptors were taken from a man in his forties or fifties who received an inactivated influenza vaccine.

In its sample, this clonotype was seen a few times. The chain links TRBV11-2 to TRBJ2-1; 11 nucleotides agree with TRBD2. CDR3 length: 18 amino acids. The V segment lost 1 base and the J segment 6 bases; nucleotides outside the gene matches: 11. Per the germline V gene, CDR1 is SGHAT and CDR2 is FQNNGV. CDR3 bases: TGTGCCAGCAGCTTAGGGGGCCCTACTAGCGGGAGAGGCAATGAGCAGTTCTTC. Translation: CASSLGGPTSGRGNEQFF.

This rearrangement joins TRBV7-7 to TRBJ2-2; D may match TRBD1 or TRBD2 (7 bases each). Deletions cut 5 bases from V and 1 base from J, with 14 bases between. CDR3 length equals 16 residues. Germline loops: CDR1 SSHAT, CDR2 FNYEAQ (reference sequence). The CDR3 loop reads CASSLQGGRNTGELFF. The CDR3 DNA reads TGTGCCAGCAGCCTTCAGGGGGGGCGGAACACCGGGGAGCTGTTTTTT.

This clonotype appeared many times. The rearrangement uses TRBV12-3 or TRBV12-4 and TRBJ1-5; D remains unclear. Trimming cost V 1 base and J 9 bases, with 10 bases left between them. The CDR3 spans 13 residues. Here the CDR3 reads CASSLDRGLPQHF. The CDR3 nucleotides read TGTGCCAGCAGTTTAGACAGAGGATTGCCCCAGCATTTT.

V is TRBV7-2 and J is TRBJ2-5, with D possibly matching TRBD2 (5 bases). This CDR3 region has 15 residues. The germline V gene has CDR1 SGHTA and CDR2 FQGNSA. V lost 3 bases to trimming and J lost 2 bases, with 13 bases between them. The CDR3 sequence: CASSFPPSGQETQYF. In nucleotides, the CDR3 is TGTGCCAGCAGCTTCCCTCCGAGCGGACAAGAGACCCAGTACTTC.

This sequence joins TRBV28 and TRBJ2-3; 10 nucleotides line up with TRBD2. After removal of 3 bases from V and 2 bases from J, the junction contained 8 bases not matched to a gene. Germline lookup yields CDR1 MDHEN and CDR2 SYDVKM. This CDR3 comprises 17 residues. This chain's CDR3 is CASSFQASGRPTDTQYF. The CDR3 DNA is TGTGCCAGCAGTTTCCAGGCTAGCGGGAGACCCACAGATACGCAGTATTTT. The whole variable domain, filled in from reference TRBV28 and TRBJ2-3, reads DVKVTQSSRYLVKRTGEKVFLECVQDMDHENMFWYRQDPGLGLRLIYFSYDVKMKEKGDIPEGYSVSREKKERFSLILESASTNQTSMYLCASSFQASGRPTDTQYFGPGTRLTVL.

This clonotype has a single count. One junction end disagrees with the germline gene, perhaps due to a read error. This chain joins TRBV6-6 and TRBJ2-5; D is unresolved. This CDR3 is built from 11 residues. Germline CDR1 MNHNY, CDR2 SVGAGI (reference sequence). The CDR3 DNA is TGTGCCAGCAGCCCTCAAGAGACCCATTACTTC. Translation: CASSPQETHYF.

This clonotype was counted only a few times. V is TRBV27 and J is TRBJ2-7; D is ambiguous. Trimming stripped 2 bases from V and 1 base from J, with 18 bases between. CDR3 size: 17 residues. Germline CDR1 and CDR2: MNHEY and SMNVEV (reference sequence). This CDR3 reads CASSLKSVGLTSYEQYF. The CDR3 nucleotides read TGTGCCAGCAGTTTAAAATCGGTGGGCCTGACTTCCTACGAGCAGTACTTC.

The chain has TRBV30 and TRBJ2-1, with D tentatively TRBD2 (6 bases). The CDR3 has 14 residues. CDR1 and CDR2 (germline): GTSNPN, SVGIG (reference sequence). Between the trimmed V and J ends, which lost 4 bases and 4 bases, there was a span of 14 bases. CDR3 protein: CAWTPGLGYNEQFF. As DNA, the CDR3 is TGTGCCTGGACCCCGGGACTTGGGTACAATGAGCAGTTCTTC.

A few counts support this clonotype. The chain links TRBV20-1 to TRBJ2-5, with D possibly being TRBD2 (5 bases). The V end lost 5 bases, the J end lost 5 bases, and 12 bases lay between the germline ends. CDR3 length: 12 amino acids. Germline V gene lookup returns CDR1 DFQATT and CDR2 SNEGSKA (reference sequence). CDR3 region: CSAPRAGETQYF. In DNA form, the CDR3 reads TGCAGTGCTCCGAGGGCCGGGGAGACCCAGTACTTC.

This clonotype was counted between two and nine times. At one end, the junction sequence differs from germline, possibly due to a read error. The chain links TRBV5-1 to TRBJ2-3; no definite D call. Germline values: CDR1 SGHRS, CDR2 YFSETQ. The CDR3 is made up of 13 amino acids. The CDR3 nucleotides read TGCGCCAGCGGCTTTGAGACCACAGATACGCAGTATTTT. Translating it yields CASGFETTDTQYF.

The CDR3 here is CASSRGRGGPYEQYF. DNA of the CDR3: TGCGCCAGCAGCCGGGGGCGGGGGGGCCCGTACGAGCAGTACTTC. The rearrangement joins TRBV4-3 to TRBJ2-7, with TRBD2 identical over 9 bases. CDR1 is LGHNA, CDR2 YSLEER, per germline. The length of the CDR3 is 15 residues. J gave up 4 bases and V 4 bases, and 8 bases lay outside the gene matches.

The sample holds a few counts of this clonotype. J is TRBJ2-1 and V is TRBV15; 13 bases are a match to TRBD2. This CDR3 comprises 16 residues. Germline V lookup: CDR1 LNHNV, CDR2 YYDKDF (reference sequence). Unmatched junction bases numbered 8, after V lost 0 bases and J lost 12 bases. In DNA, the CDR3 is TGTGCCACCAGCAGAGATATGACTAGCGGGAGGTTGGCGCAGTTCTTC. Translating gives CATSRDMTSGRLAQFF.